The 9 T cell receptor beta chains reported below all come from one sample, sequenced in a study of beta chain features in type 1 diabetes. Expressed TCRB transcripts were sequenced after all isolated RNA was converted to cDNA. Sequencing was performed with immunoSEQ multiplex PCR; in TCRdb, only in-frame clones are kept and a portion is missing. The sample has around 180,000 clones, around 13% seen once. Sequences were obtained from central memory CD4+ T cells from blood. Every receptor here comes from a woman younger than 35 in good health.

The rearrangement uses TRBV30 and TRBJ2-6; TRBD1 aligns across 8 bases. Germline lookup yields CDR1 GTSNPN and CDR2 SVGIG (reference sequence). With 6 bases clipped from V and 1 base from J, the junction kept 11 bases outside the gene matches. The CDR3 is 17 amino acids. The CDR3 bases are TGTGCCTGTAAAAGGGACAGGCGTAAATCTGGGGCCAACGTCCTGACTTTC. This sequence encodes CACKRDRRKSGANVLTF. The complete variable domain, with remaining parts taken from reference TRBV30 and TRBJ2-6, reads SQTIHQWPATLVQPVGSPLSLECTVEGTSNPNLYWYRQAAGRGLQLLFYSVGIGQISSEVPQNLSASRPQDRQFILSSKKLLLSDSGFYLCACKRDRRKSGANVLTFGAGSRLTVL.

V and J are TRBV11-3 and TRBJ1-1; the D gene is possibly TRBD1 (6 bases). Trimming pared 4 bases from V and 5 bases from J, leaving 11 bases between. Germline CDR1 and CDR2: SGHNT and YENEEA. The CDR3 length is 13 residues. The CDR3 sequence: CASSWDIKTEAFF. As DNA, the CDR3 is TGTGCCAGCAGCTGGGACATCAAGACTGAAGCTTTCTTT.

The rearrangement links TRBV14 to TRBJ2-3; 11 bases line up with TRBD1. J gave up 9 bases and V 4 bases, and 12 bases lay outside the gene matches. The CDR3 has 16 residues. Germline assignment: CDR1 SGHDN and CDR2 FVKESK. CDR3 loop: CASSLPLGQGELTQYF. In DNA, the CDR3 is TGTGCCAGCAGCCTCCCTTTGGGACAGGGGGAACTCACGCAGTATTTT.

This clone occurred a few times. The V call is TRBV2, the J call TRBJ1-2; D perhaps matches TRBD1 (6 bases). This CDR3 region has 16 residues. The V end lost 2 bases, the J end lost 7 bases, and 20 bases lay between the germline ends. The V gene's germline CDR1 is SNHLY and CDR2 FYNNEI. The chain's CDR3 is CASSERSGARLGGYTF. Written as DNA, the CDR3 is TGTGCCAGCAGTGAACGGTCAGGGGCCCGATTGGGTGGCTACACCTTC.

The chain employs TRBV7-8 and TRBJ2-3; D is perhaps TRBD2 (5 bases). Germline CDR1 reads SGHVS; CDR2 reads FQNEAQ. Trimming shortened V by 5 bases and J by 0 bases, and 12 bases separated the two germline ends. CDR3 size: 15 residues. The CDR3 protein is CASSPVQRSTDTQYF. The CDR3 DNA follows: TGTGCCAGCAGCCCAGTCCAGCGGAGCACAGATACGCAGTATTTT.

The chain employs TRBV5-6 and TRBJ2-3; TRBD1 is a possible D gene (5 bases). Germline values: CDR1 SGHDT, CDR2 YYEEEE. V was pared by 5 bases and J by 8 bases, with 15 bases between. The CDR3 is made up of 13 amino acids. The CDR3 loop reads CASRVPGSATQYF. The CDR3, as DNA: TGTGCCAGCAGGGTTCCAGGGTCTGCTACGCAGTATTTT.

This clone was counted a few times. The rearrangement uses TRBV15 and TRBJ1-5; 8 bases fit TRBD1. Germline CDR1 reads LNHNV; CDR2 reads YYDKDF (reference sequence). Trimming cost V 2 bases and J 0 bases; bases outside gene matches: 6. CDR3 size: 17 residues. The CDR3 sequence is CATSRRRTGTSNQPQHF. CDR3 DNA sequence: TGTGCCACCAGCAGACGAAGGACAGGGACTAGCAATCAGCCCCAGCATTTT.

As DNA, the CDR3 is TGCGCCAGCAGCCAAGAAGGGGCAGGGTACTACACCTTC. It is translated as CASSQEGAGYYTF. The chain links TRBV4-3 to TRBJ1-2; D is possibly TRBD1 (5 bases). The CDR3 has 13 amino acids. The germline V gene encodes CDR1 LGHNA and CDR2 YSLEER. The V end was cut by 0 bases, the J end by 10 bases, with 12 bases between.

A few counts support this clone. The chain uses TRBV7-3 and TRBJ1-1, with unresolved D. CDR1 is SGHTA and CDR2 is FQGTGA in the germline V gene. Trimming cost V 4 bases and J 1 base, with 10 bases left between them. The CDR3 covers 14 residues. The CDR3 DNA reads TGTGCCAGCAGCTCAAGCGCCGGGAACACTGAAGCTTTCTTT. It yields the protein CASSSSAGNTEAFF.